Following are 28 T cell receptor beta chains from one sample sequenced in a study of T cell responses to AZD1222 COVID-19 vaccine. Assay: immunoSEQ multiplex PCR; the TCRdb copy retains only in-frame clones and omits some. The sample lists some 90,000 clones, about 89% occurring once. Sequenced material: peripheral blood, taken on day 0 of AZD1222 vaccination. These receptors were obtained from an adult in good health.

The chain joins TRBV18 to TRBJ1-1; no firm D call. Germline loops: CDR1 KGHSH, CDR2 LQKENI. The V end was cut by 2 bases, the J end by 4 bases, with 8 bases between. The CDR3 consists of 13 residues. The CDR3 region is CASSPTGRTEAFF. CDR3 in DNA: TGTGCCAGCTCACCAACGGGCCGCACTGAAGCTTTCTTT.

The chain joins TRBV30 to TRBJ2-7; D remains unclear. Germline V CDR1 and CDR2: GTSNPN, SVGIG (reference sequence). V lost 3 bases and J 9 bases, leaving 21 bases between the germline ends. This CDR3 has 14 residues. The DNA of the CDR3 is TGTGCCTGGAGCCCCCTAAACTGGACCTACCGGCAGTACTTC. This encodes CAWSPLNWTYRQYF. The whole variable domain, remainder taken from reference TRBV30 and TRBJ2-7, is SQTIHQWPATLVQPVGSPLSLECTVEGTSNPNLYWYRQAAGRGLQLLFYSVGIGQISSEVPQNLSASRPQDRQFILSSKKLLLSDSGFYLCAWSPLNWTYRQYFGPGTRLTVT.

V is TRBV5-5 and J is TRBJ1-2; D is ambiguous. V lost 0 bases and J lost 4, with 13 bases in between. This CDR3 has 15 residues. Germline CDR1 and CDR2: SGHKS and YYEKEE (reference sequence). This CDR3 reads CASSLDSGRFYGYTF. CDR3 sequence (DNA): TGTGCCAGCAGCTTGGACTCGGGTCGCTTCTATGGCTACACCTTC.

The rearrangement uses TRBV5-8 and TRBJ1-5, with TRBD1 matching over 9 bases. The CDR3 spans 18 residues. With 1 base clipped from V and 6 bases from J, the junction kept 14 bases outside the gene matches. Germline-derived CDR1 and CDR2 are SGHTS and YDEGEE. The chain's CDR3 is CASSLSLLGTGQFQPQHF. Written as DNA, the CDR3 is TGTGCCAGCAGCTTGTCGTTGCTAGGGACAGGGCAGTTTCAGCCCCAGCATTTT.

The chain is built from TRBV5-1 and TRBJ2-3; TRBD2 aligns across 8 bases. This CDR3 is built from 15 residues. CDR1 is SGHRS, CDR2 YFSETQ, per germline. With 5 bases clipped from V and 4 bases from J, the junction kept 9 bases outside the gene matches. In nucleotides, the CDR3 is TGCGCCAGCAGGCTTAAAGCGGGAGCCGCAGATACGCAGTATTTT. Protein sequence: CASRLKAGAADTQYF. Drawing the rest from reference TRBV5-1 and TRBJ2-3, the complete variable domain is KAGVTQTPRYLIKTRGQQVTLSCSPISGHRSVSWYQQTPGQGLQFLFEYFSETQRNKGNFPGRFSGRQFSNSRSEMNVSTLELGDSALYLCASRLKAGAADTQYFGPGTRLTVL.

This clone appeared a few times. V and J are TRBV12-3 or TRBV12-4 and TRBJ1-1, with D unclear. This CDR3 has 12 residues. With 5 bases removed from V and 4 bases from J, the gap between germline ends came to 8 bases. CDR3 protein: CASSTMGTEAFF. The CDR3 nucleotides are TGTGCCAGCAGTACTATGGGCACTGAAGCTTTCTTT.

The V gene is TRBV5-4, the J gene TRBJ2-3, with 10 bases fitting TRBD2. Germline values: CDR1 SGHNT, CDR2 YYREEE (reference sequence). This CDR3 comprises 18 residues. V dropped 0 bases and J dropped 3; count of bases not matched to a gene: 10. For the CDR3, the DNA is TGTGCCAGCAGCTTGGACCTTTATAAAGCGGGGGGGACAGATACGCAGTATTTT. This translates into CASSLDLYKAGGTDTQYF.

The chain links TRBV7-9 to TRBJ1-2; 9 bases map to TRBD1. J lost 7 bases, V lost 5 bases, and 8 bases had no gene match. The V gene's germline CDR1 is SEHNR and CDR2 FQNEAQ (reference sequence). The CDR3 covers 14 residues. The CDR3 loop reads CASSPRTGEGGYTF. In nucleotides, the CDR3 is TGTGCCAGCAGCCCCAGGACAGGGGAGGGTGGCTACACCTTC.

This chain links TRBV2 with TRBJ2-2; 10 bases agree with TRBD1. The length of the CDR3 is 13 residues. V shed 9 bases and J 6 bases; nucleotides not matched to a gene: 4. The germline CDR1 and CDR2 sequences are SNHLY and FYNNEI. The CDR3 DNA follows: TGTGCCAGAGGGACAGGGGTACCCGGGGAGCTGTTTTTT. This sequence encodes CARGTGVPGELFF.

In DNA form, the CDR3 reads TGTGCCAGCTCACCGTACGGGGGCTTCGATCAGCCCCAGCATTTT. Residues: CASSPYGGFDQPQHF. The chain is built from TRBV18 and TRBJ1-5; D might be TRBD1 (6 bases). Looked up from germline, CDR1 is KGHSH and CDR2 is LQKENI. The CDR3 is made up of 15 amino acids. V was pared by 3 bases and J by 5 bases, with 14 bases between.

The V gene is TRBV5-1, the J gene TRBJ2-2; 14 bases match TRBD2. Germline CDR1 reads SGHRS; CDR2 reads YFSETQ. With 4 bases clipped from V and 3 bases from J, the junction kept 5 bases outside the gene matches. The CDR3 covers 17 residues. CDR3 loop: CASSLGTSGRDTGELFF. The CDR3 coding sequence is TGCGCCAGCAGCCTCGGGACTAGCGGGAGAGACACCGGGGAGCTGTTTTTT.

The chain joins TRBV12-3 or TRBV12-4 to TRBJ1-6; TRBD1 is a possible D gene (6 bases). With 0 bases removed from V and 13 bases from J, the gap between germline ends came to 10 bases. The CDR3 has 13 residues. The CDR3 spells CASSLAQGRPLHF. The CDR3 coding sequence is TGTGCCAGCAGTTTAGCGCAGGGGCGTCCCCTCCACTTT.

This clone was seen just once. The chain is built from TRBV5-4 and TRBJ1-1, with a weak D call TRBD1 (5 bases). From germline, CDR1 is SGHNT and CDR2 YYREEE (reference sequence). Trimming removed 2 bases from V and 5 bases from J, with 16 bases in between. The CDR3 is made up of 15 amino acids. CDR3 sequence: CASSFGTEVITEAFF. The CDR3 region has the DNA TGTGCCAGCAGCTTTGGGACGGAGGTGATTACTGAAGCTTTCTTT.

V usage is TRBV11-2 and J usage is TRBJ2-1, with D possibly being TRBD2 (5 bases). Germline V gene lookup returns CDR1 SGHAT and CDR2 FQNNGV. Trimming left V 5 bases short and J 5 bases short, with 19 bases between. This CDR3 spans 16 amino acids. The CDR3 coding sequence is TGTGCCAGCAGCCCCCTCCACGGGAAATTAAACAATGAGCAGTTCTTC. Amino acids: CASSPLHGKLNNEQFF.

This clone was recorded only once. V and J are TRBV19 and TRBJ1-5; 7 positions match TRBD1. The CDR3 has 15 amino acids. Germline CDR1 is LNHDA and CDR2 is SQIVND (reference sequence). V lost 5 bases to trimming and J lost 4 bases; unmatched junction nucleotides: 8. CDR3 sequence (DNA): TGTGCCAGTAGTGGACAGGCCGGGTGGAATCAGCCCCAGCATTTT. This sequence encodes CASSGQAGWNQPQHF. The whole variable domain, filled in from reference TRBV19 and TRBJ1-5, reads DGGITQSPKYLFRKEGQNVTLSCEQNLNHDAMYWYRQDPGQGLRLIYYSQIVNDFQKGDIAEGYSVSREKKESFPLTVTSAQKNPTAFYLCASSGQAGWNQPQHFGDGTRLSIL.

This chain links TRBV9 with TRBJ1-6; 8 nucleotides agree with TRBD1. The germline gives CDR1 SGDLS, CDR2 YYNGEE. Losses at the gene ends were 1 base for V and 10 bases for J; bases not matched to a gene: 7. The CDR3 has 15 amino acids. CDR3 residues: CASSVNAQGESPLHF. Written as DNA, the CDR3 is TGTGCCAGCAGCGTAAACGCACAGGGGGAGTCACCCCTCCACTTT.

The chain links TRBV6-5 to TRBJ2-7; the D gene is possibly TRBD2 (5 bases). The V end was cut by 0 bases, the J end by 2 bases, with 8 bases between. Germline V gene lookup returns CDR1 MNHEY and CDR2 SVGAGI. CDR3 length equals 14 residues. The CDR3 here is CASSYSLAPYEQYF. CDR3 coding DNA: TGTGCCAGCAGTTACTCCCTAGCCCCCTACGAGCAGTACTTC.

V gene TRBV18 combines with J gene TRBJ1-4; 7 bases match TRBD1. In germline, CDR1 is KGHSH, CDR2 LQKENI. The V segment lost 5 bases and the J segment 9 bases; nucleotides outside the gene matches: 12. CDR3 length equals 15 residues. CDR3 sequence reads: CASSTLGGTVKKLFF. CDR3 coding DNA: TGTGCCAGCTCAACACTGGGGGGGACAGTGAAAAAACTGTTTTTT.

This chain's CDR3 is CAWSVFFRGPKYEQYF. In nucleotides, the CDR3 is TGTGCCTGGAGTGTATTCTTCAGGGGCCCAAAATACGAGCAGTACTTC. V is TRBV30 and J is TRBJ2-7; a possible D gene is TRBD1 (6 bases). V was pared by 0 bases and J by 4 bases, with 19 bases between. Germline loops: CDR1 GTSNPN, CDR2 SVGIG (reference sequence). There are 16 residues in the CDR3.

V usage is TRBV5-4 and J usage is TRBJ1-1; no definite D call. In germline, CDR1 is SGHNT, CDR2 YYREEE (reference sequence). V was clipped by 3 bases and J by 3 bases, with 9 bases between them. CDR3 length: 13 residues. CDR3 coding DNA: TGTGCCAGCAGCTCGACCGAATACACTGAAGCTTTCTTT. Encoded protein: CASSSTEYTEAFF.

The rearrangement uses TRBV6-5 and TRBJ1-1; a weak D match, TRBD1 (6 bases). CDR1 is MNHEY and CDR2 is SVGAGI in the germline V gene. The V end lost 7 bases, the J end lost 4 bases, and 16 bases lay between the germline ends. The length of the CDR3 is 14 residues. CDR3: CASTIQGFATEAFF. The CDR3, as DNA: TGTGCCAGCACGATACAGGGATTCGCCACTGAAGCTTTCTTT.

The chain employs TRBV10-1 and TRBJ1-2, with TRBD1 matching over 7 bases. The CDR3 is 13 amino acids. Germline V gene data show CDR1 as WNHNN and CDR2 as SYGVQD (reference sequence). V lost 4 bases and J lost 7; bases outside the gene matches: 6. The CDR3 DNA reads TGCGCCAGCAGTGTAGAGGGGGCGGGTGGCTACACCTTC. Amino acid sequence: CASSVEGAGGYTF.

This chain connects TRBV5-6 to TRBJ2-5; D is perhaps TRBD1 (5 bases). CDR3 length: 15 residues. Germline V CDR1 and CDR2: SGHDT, YYEEEE. The ends were cut back, 2 bases at V and 1 base at J, with 12 bases in the middle. Written as DNA, the CDR3 is TGTGCCAGCAGCTTAATAACAGGTCTCCAAGAGACCCAGTACTTC. It codes for CASSLITGLQETQYF.

The chain couples TRBV7-3 to TRBJ2-3; D not certain. Germline V gene data show CDR1 as SGHTA and CDR2 as FQGTGA. The V end was cut by 5 bases, the J end by 5 bases, with 17 bases between. The CDR3 is 15 amino acids. In DNA, the CDR3 is TGTGCCAGCAGCCGTAAGACCGGGCCGGGAGATACGCAGTATTTT. Its translation: CASSRKTGPGDTQYF.

V is TRBV18 and J is TRBJ1-4; D ambiguous. This CDR3 region has 14 residues. V was shortened by 3 bases and J by 7 bases, with 12 bases between the two germline ends. Germline values: CDR1 KGHSH, CDR2 LQKENI. The CDR3 region has the DNA TGTGCCAGCTCACCCGACGCCCGAGGTGAAAAACTGTTTTTT. It is translated as CASSPDARGEKLFF.

The chain links TRBV7-8 to TRBJ2-7; D remains ambiguous. The CDR3 runs 12 residues. The germline V gene encodes CDR1 SGHVS and CDR2 FQNEAQ. With 7 bases removed from V and 0 bases from J, the gap between germline ends came to 7 bases. The CDR3 bases are TGTGCCAGCACCCCCGCCTCCTACGAGCAGTACTTC. This encodes CASTPASYEQYF.

The rearrangement uses TRBV5-6 and TRBJ2-5, with D perhaps matching TRBD2 (6 bases). The CDR3 has 14 residues. V was cut by 0 bases and J by 4 bases, with 10 bases left in between. Germline V gene lookup returns CDR1 SGHDT and CDR2 YYEEEE. The CDR3 loop is CASSLGIGGETQYF. In DNA, the CDR3 is TGTGCCAGCAGCTTGGGGATCGGGGGAGAGACCCAGTACTTC.

This clone was seen only a few times. The chain couples TRBV5-6 to TRBJ2-6, with a weak D call TRBD2 (5 bases). Trimming removed 1 base at V and 0 bases at J, with 14 bases between. This CDR3 is 18 amino acids long. Germline CDR1 is SGHDT and CDR2 is YYEEEE. The CDR3 spells CASSLLLAQSSGANVLTF. The CDR3 DNA is TGTGCCAGCAGCTTGCTCCTAGCTCAAAGCTCTGGGGCCAACGTCCTGACTTTC.